This T cell receptor beta chain was sequenced during a study of CD8 T cells in Susac syndrome. The germline gives CDR1 LGHNA, CDR2 YSLEER. CDR3 length: 15 residues. V was clipped by 1 base and J by 5 bases; unmatched bases: 5. Roughly 0.45 to 1 ug RNA was reverse transcribed with random hexamers. Amplification of TCR beta CDR3 across 54 Vbeta and 13 Jbeta was performed with immunoSEQ multiplex PCR. TCRdb processed the immunoSEQ multiplex PCR reads anew with MiXCR; each CDR3 protein has one entry. In the table there are around 220,000 distinct CDR3 sequences, 80% to 95% of which are singletons. Blood CD8+ and CD4+ T cells underwent high-throughput TCR beta sequencing. The authors negatively isolated CD8+ and CD4+ T cells and FACS-enriched TEMRA cells.

The sequencing input was CD8+ T cells from PBMCs. This receptor was taken from a human donor with multiple sclerosis. This chain joins TRBV4-3 and TRBJ2-5, with 9 bases aligning to TRBD1. CDR3 sequence: CASSQGQGVVETQYF. CDR3 bases: TGCGCCAGCAGCCAAGGACAGGGGGTGGTGGAGACCCAGTACTTC.